These 29 T cell receptor beta chains were all obtained from the same sample, sequenced in a study of technical replicates of blood from several donors. Generated by immunoSEQ multiplex PCR, the TCRdb table keeps only in-frame clones and is missing some. The profile shows 10,000 to 13,000 clones, approximately 94% of them singletons. Sequencing input: PBMCs. These receptors were taken from a human donor in good health.

This chain links TRBV6-5 with TRBJ2-1; 11 bases align to TRBD2. Germline V gene sequence: CDR1 MNHEY, CDR2 SVGAGI. With 6 bases clipped from V and 4 bases from J, the junction kept 5 bases outside the gene matches. This CDR3 has 15 amino acids. The CDR3: CASRIGTSGYNEQFF. The CDR3, as DNA: TGTGCCAGCAGGATCGGGACTAGCGGTTACAATGAGCAGTTCTTC.

This sequence joins TRBV2 and TRBJ2-1; 11 bases line up with TRBD2. Germline V gene sequence: CDR1 SNHLY, CDR2 FYNNEI. V was clipped by 6 bases and J by 9 bases; unmatched bases: 7. The CDR3 consists of 14 residues. The CDR3 sequence is CASRILAGGGEQFF. The CDR3 region has the DNA TGTGCCAGCAGAATTCTAGCGGGGGGCGGTGAGCAGTTCTTC.

The rearrangement uses TRBV10-1 and TRBJ2-7; TRBD2 matches 11 bases. Losses at the gene ends were 6 bases for V and 4 bases for J; bases not matched to a gene: 5. The germline CDR1 and CDR2 sequences are WNHNN and SYGVQD (reference sequence). The CDR3 is 14 residues long. The CDR3 sequence: CASSLAGGPYEQYF. CDR3 nucleotide sequence: TGCGCCAGCAGCTTAGCGGGAGGGCCATACGAGCAGTACTTC.

The V and J genes are TRBV10-3 and TRBJ2-7, with 10 positions matching TRBD2. Germline CDR1 reads ENHRY; CDR2 reads SYGVKD. V was pared by 2 bases and J by 6 bases, with 4 bases of the junction left unmatched. The CDR3 totals 14 residues. The CDR3 DNA follows: TGTGCCATCAGTGAGAGAATAGCGGGAGGCGAGCAGTACTTC. Protein product: CAISERIAGGEQYF.

V gene TRBV30 combines with J gene TRBJ1-2; D might be TRBD1 (6 bases). Germline V gene sequence: CDR1 GTSNPN, CDR2 SVGIG (reference sequence). Trimming stripped 0 bases from V and 3 bases from J, with 8 bases between. CDR3 size: 13 residues. The CDR3 region has the DNA TGTGCCTGGAGTGTCACAGGGTACTATGGCTACACCTTC. Translation: CAWSVTGYYGYTF.

The chain links TRBV27 to TRBJ2-3; TRBD1 matches at 7 bases. CDR1 and CDR2 (germline): MNHEY, SMNVEV (reference sequence). The trim removed 4 bases at V and 1 base at J, leaving 5 bases unmatched. This CDR3 is built from 15 residues. CDR3 sequence: CASSYRGMGTDTQYF. CDR3 in DNA: TGTGCCAGCAGTTACAGGGGAATGGGCACAGATACGCAGTATTTT.

Remarks on this clone: The sample holds other DNA sequences that translate to the same CDR3. This chain links TRBV5-1 with TRBJ1-5; 8 positions match TRBD1. CDR3 size: 15 residues. J lost 5 bases, V lost 0 bases, and 4 bases had no gene match. Germline CDR1 and CDR2: SGHRS and YFSETQ. As DNA, the CDR3 is TGCGCCAGCAGCTTGGCTGGACAGGGCCATCAGCCCCAGCATTTT. As protein: CASSLAGQGHQPQHF. The full variable domain, completed using reference TRBV5-1 and TRBJ1-5, is KAGVTQTPRYLIKTRGQQVTLSCSPISGHRSVSWYQQTPGQGLQFLFEYFSETQRNKGNFPGRFSGRQFSNSRSEMNVSTLELGDSALYLCASSLAGQGHQPQHFGDGTRLSIL.

The rearrangement uses TRBV11-2 and TRBJ2-3; 7 bases agree with TRBD1. Germline CDR1 SGHAT, CDR2 FQNNGV. J gave up 3 bases and V 4 bases, and 7 bases lay outside the gene matches. This CDR3 has 15 amino acids. The CDR3 loop reads CASSYRGGTTDTQYF. DNA of the CDR3: TGTGCCAGCAGCTATAGAGGGGGCACTACAGATACGCAGTATTTT.

This clone was counted a single time. The rearrangement links TRBV25-1 to TRBJ1-4, with D unresolved. Germline lookup yields CDR1 MGHDK and CDR2 SYGVNS. Trimming pared 5 bases from V and 2 bases from J, leaving 12 bases between. This CDR3 comprises 15 residues. The CDR3: CASSPWEGTNEKLFF. CDR3 DNA: TGTGCCAGCAGTCCTTGGGAGGGTACTAATGAAAAACTGTTTTTT.

This clone was found once. V gene TRBV30 combines with J gene TRBJ1-1; 10 bases are a match to TRBD1. In germline, CDR1 is GTSNPN, CDR2 SVGIG (reference sequence). The ends lost 1 base at V and 1 base at J; junction bases unmatched: 3. The CDR3 consists of 15 residues. CDR3 protein: CAWSDRDRGNTEAFF. CDR3 bases: TGTGCCTGGAGTGACCGGGACAGGGGGAACACTGAAGCTTTCTTT.

The chain links TRBV4-2 to TRBJ2-7; 9 bases are shared with TRBD2. J lost 2 bases, V lost 1 base, and 6 bases had no gene match. This CDR3 is 16 amino acids long. Germline CDR1 and CDR2: LGHNA and YNFKEQ. The CDR3 is CASSQVRASGTYEQYF. CDR3 bases: TGTGCCAGCAGCCAAGTGCGGGCTAGCGGGACCTACGAGCAGTACTTC.

The V and J genes are TRBV5-1 and TRBJ2-5, with 11 bases lining up with TRBD2. Germline lookup yields CDR1 SGHRS and CDR2 YFSETQ. The CDR3 is 16 amino acids. J lost 5 bases, V lost 0 bases, and 6 bases had no gene match. The CDR3 protein is CASSLVGTSGRETQYF. Here the CDR3 DNA reads TGCGCCAGCAGCTTGGTCGGGACTAGCGGAAGGGAGACCCAGTACTTC.

The genes are TRBV7-6 and TRBJ2-1; a weak D match, TRBD1 (5 bases). Trimming cost V 7 bases and J 9 bases, with 16 bases left between them. The germline gives CDR1 SGHVS, CDR2 FNYEAQ. The CDR3 extends over 13 amino acids. CDR3 residues: CASTSNRLGEQFF. In DNA, the CDR3 is TGTGCCAGCACATCCAACAGGTTGGGTGAGCAGTTCTTC. The full variable domain, with the rest looked up from reference TRBV7-6 and TRBJ2-1, is GAGVSQSPRYKVTKRGQDVALRCDPISGHVSLYWYRQALGQGPEFLTYFNYEAQQDKSGLPNDRFSAERPEGSISTLTIQRTEQRDSAMYRCASTSNRLGEQFFGPGTRLTVL.

The rearrangement joins TRBV27 to TRBJ2-3; 13 bases are a match to TRBD2. V gave up 6 bases and J gave up 5 bases; unmatched junction bases: 5. This CDR3 is 15 amino acids long. CDR1 MNHEY and CDR2 SMNVEV come from the germline V gene (reference sequence). CDR3 sequence (DNA): TGTGCCAGCAGGACTAGCGGGAGGAGGGTAGATACGCAGTATTTT. Translated: CASRTSGRRVDTQYF.

The chain uses TRBV7-2 and TRBJ2-2; maybe TRBD1 (5 bases). Trimming shortened V by 1 base and J by 5 bases, and 11 bases separated the two germline ends. The CDR3 has 15 amino acids. Germline V gene data show CDR1 as SGHTA and CDR2 as FQGNSA. The CDR3 here is CASSLEAQGTGELFF. CDR3 nucleotides: TGTGCCAGCAGCTTAGAGGCGCAGGGAACCGGGGAGCTGTTTTTT.

V usage is TRBV11-3 and J usage is TRBJ2-7; D gene uncertain. The CDR3 extends over 12 amino acids. V was shortened by 4 bases and J by 6 bases, with 10 bases between the two germline ends. CDR1 and CDR2 from the germline V gene are SGHNT and YENEEA. CDR3 in amino acids: CASSSYTPEQYF. The CDR3 region has the DNA TGTGCCAGCAGCTCATACACACCCGAGCAGTACTTC.

This chain connects TRBV7-3 to TRBJ2-3; TRBD1 is a possible D gene (6 bases). The CDR3 has 14 amino acids. CDR1 SGHTA and CDR2 FQGTGA come from the germline V gene. Trimming took off 5 bases at V and 3 bases at J, with 12 bases between the two ends. The CDR3, as DNA: TGTGCCAGCAGCCCCAGACAGGAGACAGATACGCAGTATTTT. Encoded protein: CASSPRQETDTQYF.

The table lists this clone with a count of one. V usage is TRBV6-1 and J usage is TRBJ2-7, with D perhaps TRBD1 (6 bases). Germline CDR1 and CDR2: MNHNS and SASEGT. Trimming cost V 0 bases and J 2 bases, with 14 bases left between them. This CDR3 spans 16 amino acids. In DNA, the CDR3 is TGTGCCAGCAGTGAAGCAGGCCGGGCAGGGGCCTACGAGCAGTACTTC. Protein sequence: CASSEAGRAGAYEQYF.

The rearrangement links TRBV5-1 to TRBJ1-4; TRBD1 aligns across 12 bases. Germline V CDR1 and CDR2: SGHRS, YFSETQ. With 4 bases clipped from V and 8 bases from J, the junction kept 12 bases outside the gene matches. This CDR3 has 17 residues. The chain's CDR3 is CASSPGTGGMGREKLFF. The CDR3 DNA sequence: TGCGCCAGCAGCCCCGGGACAGGGGGCATGGGGCGGGAAAAACTGTTTTTT.

This chain uses TRBV7-7 with TRBJ2-1; 11 bases are shared with TRBD1. The CDR3 extends over 14 amino acids. Losses at the gene ends were 4 bases for V and 6 bases for J; bases not matched to a gene: 2. Germline CDR1 is SSHAT and CDR2 is FNYEAQ (reference sequence). As DNA, the CDR3 is TGTGCCAGCAGCTCCGGGACAGGGGGCAATGAGCAGTTCTTC. Translated, it gives CASSSGTGGNEQFF.

J is TRBJ2-1 and V is TRBV12-5; perhaps TRBD2 as D (6 bases). Between the trimmed V and J ends, which lost 0 bases and 8 bases, there was a span of 8 bases. The CDR3 is 13 residues long. Germline V lookup: CDR1 LGHNT, CDR2 FRNRAP. The CDR3, as DNA: TGTGCTAGTGGTTTGGTTTCGGGGGATGAGCAGTTCTTC. Its translation is CASGLVSGDEQFF. Supplemented by reference TRBV12-5 and TRBJ2-1, the full variable domain reads DARVTQTPRHKVTEMGQEVTMRCQPILGHNTVFWYRQTMMQGLELLAYFRNRAPLDDSGMPKDRFSAEMPDATLATLKIQPSEPRDSAVYFCASGLVSGDEQFFGPGTRLTVL.

This chain uses TRBV30 with TRBJ2-1; D is perhaps TRBD2 (6 bases). Trimming pared 0 bases from V and 4 bases from J, leaving 13 bases between. Germline CDR1 reads GTSNPN; CDR2 reads SVGIG (reference sequence). The CDR3 consists of 15 residues. This CDR3 reads CAWSVDFGSYNEQFF. The DNA for the CDR3 is TGTGCCTGGAGTGTAGACTTCGGGAGTTACAATGAGCAGTTCTTC.

The chain links TRBV4-2 to TRBJ1-1; D is ambiguous. V shed 0 bases and J shed 8 bases, with 10 bases lying between them. Germline lookup yields CDR1 LGHNA and CDR2 YNFKEQ. The CDR3 extends over 13 amino acids. This chain's CDR3 is CASSQEKMREAFF. The CDR3 bases are TGTGCCAGCAGCCAAGAAAAAATGCGGGAAGCTTTCTTT.

The rearrangement uses TRBV4-1 and TRBJ1-3; no definite D call. The CDR3 totals 16 residues. From germline, CDR1 is MGHRA and CDR2 YSYEKL. Trimming cost V 0 bases and J 0 bases, with 9 bases left between them. The CDR3 DNA reads TGCGCCAGCAGCCAAGACCCTTACAACTCTGGAAACACCATATATTTT. This sequence encodes CASSQDPYNSGNTIYF.

The chain carries TRBV7-2 and TRBJ2-7, with D possibly TRBD2 on 5 matching bases. This CDR3 is 14 amino acids long. Germline CDR1 is SGHTA and CDR2 is FQGNSA. Deletions cut 1 base from V and 5 bases from J, with 12 bases between. The CDR3 spells CASSLGELVHEQYF. The DNA of the CDR3 is TGTGCCAGCAGCTTAGGGGAGCTGGTCCACGAGCAGTACTTC.

This clone occurred once. The chain has TRBV4-2 and TRBJ2-7; D ambiguous. V lost 0 bases and J lost 4, with 7 bases in between. Germline V gives CDR1 LGHNA, CDR2 YNFKEQ. The CDR3 covers 13 residues. The DNA for the CDR3 is TGTGCCAGCAGCCAAGATCTTGAGTACGAGCAGTACTTC. Residues: CASSQDLEYEQYF.

The chain is built from TRBV7-9 and TRBJ2-3, with D perhaps matching TRBD2 (6 bases). CDR3 length: 14 amino acids. In germline, CDR1 is SEHNR, CDR2 FQNEAQ (reference sequence). V gave up 2 bases and J gave up 1 base, with 7 bases separating them. The CDR3 is CASSLTGGTDTQYF. CDR3 nucleotide sequence: TGTGCCAGCAGCTTAACGGGAGGCACAGATACGCAGTATTTT.

The V and J genes are TRBV21-1 and TRBJ1-5; the D segment call TRBD1 is taken from the table without a DNA check. TRBV21-1 is labeled a pseudogene. The CDR3 totals 22 residues. The CDR3: CASSKIGRTGDREGDSNQPQHF. The CDR3 DNA reads TGTGCCAGCAGCAAAATCGGCCGAACCGGGGACAGGGAAGGAGATAGCAATCAGCCCCAGCATTTT.

This chain joins TRBV6-1 and TRBJ1-2; 7 nucleotides align to TRBD1. The CDR3 extends over 14 amino acids. The trim removed 5 bases at V and 1 base at J, leaving 4 bases unmatched. Germline CDR1 MNHNS, CDR2 SASEGT. The CDR3 protein is CASSPGTDNYGYTF. CDR3 sequence (DNA): TGTGCCAGCAGTCCCGGGACAGATAACTATGGCTACACCTTC.